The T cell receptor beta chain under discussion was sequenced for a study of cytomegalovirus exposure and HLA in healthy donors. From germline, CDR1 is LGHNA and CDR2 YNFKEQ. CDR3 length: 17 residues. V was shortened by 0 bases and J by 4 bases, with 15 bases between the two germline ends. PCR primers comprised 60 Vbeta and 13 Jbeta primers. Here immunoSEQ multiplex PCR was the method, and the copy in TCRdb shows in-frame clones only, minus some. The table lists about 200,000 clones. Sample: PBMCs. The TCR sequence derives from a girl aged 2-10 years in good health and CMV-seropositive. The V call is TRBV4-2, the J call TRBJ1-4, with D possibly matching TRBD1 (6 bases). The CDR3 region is CASSQDPGGRSNEKLFF. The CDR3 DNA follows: TGTGCCAGCAGCCAAGACCCGGGGGGGCGCAGTAATGAAAAACTGTTTTTT.